This T cell receptor (beta chain) was identified in a study of blood T cell repertoires in COVID-19. Across the whole study: PBMCs, B-cell-depleted T cells, or T cells provided the cDNA or gDNA that made up the material.

Trimming cost V 5 bases and J 0 bases; bases outside gene matches: 8. Germline lookup yields CDR1 LNHDA and CDR2 SQIVND (reference sequence). This CDR3 is 17 amino acids long. Original methodology: It was from reference gene primer amplification that nucleated cell counts were estimated. Sequenced by immunoSEQ multiplex PCR; TCRdb stores in-frame clones only, minus some. Clonal size and the V and J genes are those of that table, whereas D and trimming came from the DNA. The sample has 100,000 to 150,000 clones, approximately 87% seen once. Sequenced: peripheral blood. The gene calls are TRBV19 and TRBJ1-4; 8 bases line up with TRBD1. The clonotype was recovered from a woman aged 55-75 years with acute or convalescent COVID-19. The CDR3 DNA follows: TGTGCCAGTAGTCCGGGACAGGCTGATCCAACTAATGAAAAACTGTTTTTT. Translating gives CASSPGQADPTNEKLFF.